The clone carrying this T cell receptor (beta chain) was picked up one time. Its antigen is not identified. The assay was immunoSEQ multiplex PCR, and TCRdb's table has in-frame clones only and misses some. The data show about 150,000 clones, under 95% seen once. Second-dose timings of about 4 or about 12 weeks were pooled. The data derive from a study of T cell responses to AZD1222 COVID-19 vaccine. General study findings and limits: Clonal diversity may have been underestimated in mostly white British donors. The number of AZD1222 recipients seropositive at baseline was only five or six. Among spike-specific TCRs, nearly half reportedly target unmutated variant regions.

The TCR originated in an adult who received the AZD1222 COVID-19 vaccine. The sequencing here drew on peripheral blood, taken 28 days after the second AZD1222 dose.

The CDR3 nucleotides are TGTGCCAGCAGCTTATCGGCCAGTGCAGAAGAGACCCAGTACTTC. This codes for CASSLSASAEETQYF. The V call is TRBV11-3, the J call TRBJ2-5, with D unresolved. In germline, CDR1 is SGHNT, CDR2 YENEEA. The V gene lost 2 bases and the J gene lost 3 bases, with 13 bases spanning the gap. The CDR3 has 15 amino acids.